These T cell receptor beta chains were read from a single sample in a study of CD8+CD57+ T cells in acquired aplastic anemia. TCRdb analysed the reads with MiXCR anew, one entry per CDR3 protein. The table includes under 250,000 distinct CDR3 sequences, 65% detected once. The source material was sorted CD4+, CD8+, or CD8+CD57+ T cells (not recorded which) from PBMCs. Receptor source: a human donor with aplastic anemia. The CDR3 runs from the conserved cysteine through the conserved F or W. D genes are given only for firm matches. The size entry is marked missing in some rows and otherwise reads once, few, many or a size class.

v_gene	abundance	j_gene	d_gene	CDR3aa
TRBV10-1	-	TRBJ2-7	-	CATQSSYEQYF
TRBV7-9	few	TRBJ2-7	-	CASSPGGRGNEQYF
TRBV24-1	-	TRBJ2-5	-	CATSRGTPGAETQYF
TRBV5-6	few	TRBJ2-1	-	CASSPERQPRSYNEQFF
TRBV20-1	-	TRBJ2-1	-	CSASRGSLSYNEQFF
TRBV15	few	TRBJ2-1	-	CATSRVRDNEQFF
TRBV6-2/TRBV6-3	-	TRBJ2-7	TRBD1	CASSYSQEAGQGYEQYF
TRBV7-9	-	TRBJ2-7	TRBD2	CASSQGARTSGSYEQYF
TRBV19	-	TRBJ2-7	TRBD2	CASSFSGAVDEQYF
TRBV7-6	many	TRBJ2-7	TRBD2	CASSLALERGGGEQYF
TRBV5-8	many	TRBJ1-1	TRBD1	CASRGTENTEAFF
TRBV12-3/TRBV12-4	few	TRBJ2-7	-	CASSLGESLDEQYF
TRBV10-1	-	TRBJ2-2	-	CASSERPDTGELFF
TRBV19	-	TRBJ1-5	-	CASSTWEQWQPQHF
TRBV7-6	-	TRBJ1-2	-	CASSLGGTLGDGYTF
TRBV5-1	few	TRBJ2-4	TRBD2	CASSLGGGAKNIQYF
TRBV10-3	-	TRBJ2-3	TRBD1	CAIRDRGDTDTQYF
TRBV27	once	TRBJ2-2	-	CASSLNPGLNTGELFF
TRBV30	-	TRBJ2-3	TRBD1	CACQFRDRDANTDTQYF
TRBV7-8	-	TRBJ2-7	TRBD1	CASSSGTDFSEQYF
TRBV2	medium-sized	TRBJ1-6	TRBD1	CASSELAGQGNSPLHF
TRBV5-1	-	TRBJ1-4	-	CASRSGGEKLFF
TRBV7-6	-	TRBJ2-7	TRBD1	CASSLVSGSGQGNYYF
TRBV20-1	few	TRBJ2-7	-	CSARGKHSSYEQYF
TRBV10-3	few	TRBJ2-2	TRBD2	CAISPLAGGYRGEDTGELFF
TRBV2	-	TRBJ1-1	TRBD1	CASSEAGRGRTEAFF
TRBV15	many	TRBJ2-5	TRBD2	CATSSTSGGGETQYF
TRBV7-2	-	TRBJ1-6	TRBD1	CASSFGQGAKALHF
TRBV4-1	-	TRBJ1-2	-	CASSQVGLGGYTF
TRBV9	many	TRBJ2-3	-	CASSVDPGRGDWQTDTQYF
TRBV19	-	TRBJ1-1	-	CASSRDASNTEAFF
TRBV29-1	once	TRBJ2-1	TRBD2	CSVRGLAGWNEQFF
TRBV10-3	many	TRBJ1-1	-	CAISGPWAGANTEAFF
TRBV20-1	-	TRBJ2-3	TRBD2	CGLAGGTDTQYF
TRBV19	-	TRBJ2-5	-	CASSMRRTQETQYF
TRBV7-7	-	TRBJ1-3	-	CASSSGLGNTIYF
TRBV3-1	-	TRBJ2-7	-	CASSQDQTVYEQYF
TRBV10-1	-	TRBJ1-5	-	CASSESRGALCNQPQHF
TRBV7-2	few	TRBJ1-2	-	CASRAQGEGYTF
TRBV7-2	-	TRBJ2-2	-	CASSRSAGTNTGELFF
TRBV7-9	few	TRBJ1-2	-	CASSFEGDYGYTF
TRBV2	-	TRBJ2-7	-	CASSQDLYEQYF
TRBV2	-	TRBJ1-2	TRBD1	CASSEGQGSGYTF
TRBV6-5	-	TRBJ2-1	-	CACGVSYNEQFF
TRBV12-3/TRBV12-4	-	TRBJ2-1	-	CASRLQQNRYNEQFF
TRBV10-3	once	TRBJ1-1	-	CAISEGGQGRNTEAFF
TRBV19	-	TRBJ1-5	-	CASSTNDRINQPQHF
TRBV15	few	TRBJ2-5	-	CATSRAGQETQYF